Each of the 3 T cell receptor beta chains below was sequenced from the same sample in a study of blood T cells in healthy people across ages. Combining a sample-barcoded 5' primer with a J-beta primer mix, a second PCR ran for roughly 6 to 11 cycles. TCRdb re-called the 5' RACE reads with MiXCR, one entry per CDR3 protein. The sample includes about 750,000 distinct CDR3 sequences, around half of them seen just once. The sequencing input was blood. The receptors were gathered from a man aged 80 or over in good health.

This clonotype was counted once. The J gene is TRBJ2-1, the V gene TRBV6-2 or TRBV6-3; no reliable D call. Germline V gives CDR1 MNHEY, CDR2 SVGEGT. The length of the CDR3 is 13 residues. V dropped 7 bases and J dropped 14 bases, with 21 bases sitting between them. As DNA, the CDR3 is TGTGCCAGCACCATTAAGGAAGAGGCCGCGGAGTTCTTC. This sequence encodes CASTIKEEAAEFF.

The rearrangement joins TRBV5-1 to TRBJ1-2; D unresolved. This CDR3 contains 15 residues. Between the trimmed V and J ends, which lost 6 bases and 0 bases, there was a span of 15 bases. The germline V gene has CDR1 SGHRS and CDR2 YFSETQ. The CDR3 nucleotides read TGCGCCAGCAACCAGGATCCGGGGACTAACTATGGCTACACCTTC. Its translation: CASNQDPGTNYGYTF.

In its sample, this clonotype was seen a few times. CDR3 sequence reads: CAISPRGPGVSYEQYF. For the CDR3, the DNA is TGTGCCATCTCCCCGCGGGGGCCGGGAGTGTCCTACGAGCAGTACTTC. The gene calls are TRBV10-3 and TRBJ2-7; D might be TRBD2 (7 bases). V lost 8 bases and J 1 base, leaving 21 bases between the germline ends. This CDR3 contains 16 residues. Germline V gene sequence: CDR1 ENHRY, CDR2 SYGVKD.